These 32 T cell receptor delta chains were sequenced from one sample in a study of gamma-delta chains in newborns, infants, children. TCRdb re-called the reads with CATT. The sample has 4,500 to 5,000 delta-chain clones, less than 3.5% seen once. Material for sequencing was blood. The source is a child who was a newborn, infant or young child, either healthy, febrile or measles-vaccinated (not recorded which).

This clone was detected only a few times. A far larger clone is one base from this, pointing to a likely read error. The rearrangement uses TRDV2 and TRDJ2; 11 bases agree with TRDD3. The V gene's germline CDR1 is GEAIGNYY and CDR2 EKD. V lost 5 bases to trimming and J lost 0 bases; unmatched junction nucleotides: 4. The CDR3 has 16 residues. The CDR3 DNA reads TGTGCCTGTGGCGTACTGGGGGATACTTTGACAGCACAACTCTTCTTT. Translated: CACGVLGDTLTAQLFF.

The sample holds a few counts of this clone. This chain uses TRDV2 with TRDJ3, with TRDD3 matching over 11 bases. Germline assignment: CDR1 GEAIGNYY and CDR2 EKD. The CDR3 has 18 residues. V lost 0 bases, J lost 3 bases, and 3 bases stayed unmatched. The CDR3 protein is CACDTAWGIRWDTRQMFF. In nucleotides, the CDR3 is TGTGCCTGTGACACCGCTTGGGGGATACGCTGGGACACCCGACAGATGTTTTTC.

By proportion, this clone is medium-sized. V usage is TRDV2 and J usage is TRDJ3, with 8 bases fitting TRDD3. The trim removed 0 bases at V and 0 bases at J, leaving 6 bases unmatched. The length of the CDR3 is 19 residues. The germline V gene has CDR1 GEAIGNYY and CDR2 EKD. In DNA, the CDR3 is TGTGCCTGTGACACCGTACTGGGGGCCATCTCCTGGGACACCCGACAGATGTTTTTC. Translating it yields CACDTVLGAISWDTRQMFF.

Within the sample, this clone is medium-sized. This sample includes further DNA sequences coding for the same CDR3. CDR3 residues: CACDSWGSLTAQLFF. The CDR3 coding sequence is TGTGCCTGTGACTCGTGGGGATCTTTGACAGCACAACTCTTCTTT. The genes are TRDV2 and TRDJ2, with a weak D call TRDD3 (6 bases). With 3 bases removed from V and 0 bases from J, the gap between germline ends came to 10 bases. This CDR3 comprises 15 residues. Germline CDR1 reads GEAIGNYY; CDR2 reads EKD.

This clone is deemed medium-sized. The chain has TRDV2 and TRDJ3, with TRDD3 matching over 8 bases. V lost 0 bases, J lost 0 bases, and 9 bases stayed unmatched. This CDR3 is 20 amino acids long. CDR1 is GEAIGNYY and CDR2 is EKD in the germline V gene. The DNA of the CDR3 is TGTGCCTGTGACACCGTACTGGGGGGCCACAGCTCCTGGGACACCCGACAGATGTTTTTC. This sequence encodes CACDTVLGGHSSWDTRQMFF.

This chain uses TRDV2 with TRDJ3; 13 bases align to TRDD3. Looked up from germline, CDR1 is GEAIGNYY and CDR2 is EKD. CDR3 length: 19 residues. The junction had 4 bases not matched to a gene; V was cut back by 3 bases and J by 0 bases. The CDR3 bases are TGTGCCTGTGACCTACTGGGGGATACGCGCTCCTGGGACACCCGACAGATGTTTTTC. The encoded protein is CACDLLGDTRSWDTRQMFF.

This clone appeared a few times. The rearrangement links TRDV2 to TRDJ3; 8 bases agree with TRDD3. The CDR3 runs to 20 residues. V lost 3 bases, J lost 0 bases, and 12 bases stayed unmatched. The germline gives CDR1 GEAIGNYY, CDR2 EKD. The CDR3 region has the DNA TGTGCCTGTGACTCCCTACTGGGGGTCCATTCCTCCTGGGACACCCGACAGATGTTTTTC. It specifies CACDSLLGVHSSWDTRQMFF.

This clone ranks as medium-sized (0.01 to 0.1%). Different DNA sequences within this sample yield the same CDR3. The CDR3 DNA reads TGTGCCTGTGACACTACTGGGGGATACTCCTGGGACACCCGACAGATGTTTTTC. It codes for CACDTTGGYSWDTRQMFF. This chain connects TRDV2 to TRDJ3; 11 nucleotides align to TRDD3. Germline V gives CDR1 GEAIGNYY, CDR2 EKD. J was trimmed by 0 bases and V by 1 base; bases with no gene match: 1. The CDR3 has 18 residues.

In this sample, this clone is medium-sized. This chain uses TRDV2 with TRDJ2; possible D gene TRDD3, 5 bases. Germline CDR1 GEAIGNYY, CDR2 EKD. The ends were cut back, 0 bases at V and 10 bases at J, with 5 bases in the middle. This CDR3 spans 11 amino acids. The CDR3: CACDTGGQLFF. Written as DNA, the CDR3 is TGTGCCTGTGACACCGGGGGACAACTCTTCTTT.

This clone came up a few times. The chain carries TRDV2 and TRDJ3, with 8 bases that match TRDD3. The germline CDR1 and CDR2 sequences are GEAIGNYY and EKD. V lost 2 bases and J lost 0; bases outside the gene matches: 8. This CDR3 region has 19 residues. CDR3 sequence reads: CACDSLLGANSWDTRQMFF. CDR3 coding DNA: TGTGCCTGTGACAGCCTACTGGGGGCTAACTCCTGGGACACCCGACAGATGTTTTTC.

In the case of this clone: The same CDR3 is also encoded by other DNA sequences in this sample. The CDR3 region has the DNA TGTGCCTGTGACACCGTACTGGGGGATTCTAGCTCCTGGGACACCCGACAGATGTTTTTC. Residues: CACDTVLGDSSSWDTRQMFF. The V and J genes are TRDV2 and TRDJ3; 10 positions match TRDD3. The CDR3 consists of 20 residues. The V segment lost 0 bases and the J segment 0 bases; nucleotides outside the gene matches: 7. CDR1 and CDR2 from the germline V gene are GEAIGNYY and EKD.

This clone is labeled as medium-sized. Other nucleotide sequences in the sample specify the same CDR3. The rearrangement uses TRDV1 and TRDJ2; 8 bases map to TRDD3. Germline V gene data show CDR1 as TSWWSYY and CDR2 as QGS. CDR3 length: 14 amino acids. After removal of 2 bases from V and 6 bases from J, the junction contained 2 bases not matched to a gene. The CDR3 DNA sequence: TGTGCTCTTGGGGAAGGGGATACCTCAGCACAACTCTTCTTT. This codes for CALGEGDTSAQLFF.

Notes on this clone: Mismatch with germline at one junction end may stem from a read error. The rearrangement links TRDV2 to TRDJ3; D possibly corresponds to TRDD3 (6 bases). CDR3 length equals 18 residues. Germline V CDR1 and CDR2: GEAIGNYY, EKD. The CDR3 region has the DNA TGTGCCTGTGACACCGTGGGGGTTAGCTCCTGGGACACCCGACAGACGTTTTTC. Amino acid sequence: CACDTVGVSSWDTRQTFF.

This clone was seen a few times. The chain has TRDV1 and TRDJ1, with TRDD3 matching 12 bases. The germline CDR1 and CDR2 sequences are TSWWSYY and QGS. The J segment lost 6 bases and the V segment lost 0 bases, leaving 17 bases of the junction unmatched. There are 20 residues in the CDR3. CDR3 sequence reads: CALGELPLNLVLGDTNKLIF. The DNA of the CDR3 is TGTGCTCTTGGGGAACTACCTTTAAACCTAGTACTGGGGGATACCAATAAACTCATCTTT.

In this sample, this clone turned up a few times. Additional DNA sequences in this sample encode the identical CDR3. CDR3 bases: TGTGCCTGTGACACCGGGATACCGAGCTCCTGGGACACCCGACAGATGTTTTTC. Its translation: CACDTGIPSSWDTRQMFF. This sequence joins TRDV2 and TRDJ3; 7 bases match TRDD3. The CDR3 has 18 amino acids. Germline CDR1 and CDR2: GEAIGNYY and EKD. The V segment lost 0 bases and the J segment 0 bases; nucleotides outside the gene matches: 4.

A few counts support this clone. A read error may account for a junction end that differs from germline. The chain carries TRDV2 and TRDJ3, with 7 bases lining up with TRDD3. Germline V gene data show CDR1 as GEAIGNYY and CDR2 as EKD. CDR3 length equals 20 residues. CDR3 in amino acids: CACDPVLVDTLFWDTRQMFF. The CDR3 DNA reads as TGTGCCTGTGACCCAGTACTGGTGGATACGCTGTTCTGGGACACCCGGCAGATGTTTTTC.

Comments on this clone: One end of the junction does not line up with germline, which may come from a read error. This chain connects TRDV2 to TRDJ3, with a tentative D call TRDD3 (6 bases). This CDR3 has 18 residues. Germline CDR1 is GEAIGNYY and CDR2 is EKD. CDR3 bases: TGTGCCTGTGACACCGTCGGGGGCCTCTCCTGGGGCACCCGACAGATGTTTTTC. This encodes CACDTVGGLSWGTRQMFF.

The rearrangement joins TRDV1 to TRDJ1; TRDD3 matches at 11 bases. Looked up from germline, CDR1 is TSWWSYY and CDR2 is QGS. After removal of 1 base from V and 1 base from J, the junction contained 17 bases not matched to a gene. This CDR3 has 21 residues. In DNA, the CDR3 is TGTGCTCTTGGGGAACCCCCCCTTTCCTACTGGGGGATAAGAGGCACCGATAAACTCATCTTT. Amino acid sequence: CALGEPPLSYWGIRGTDKLIF.

This clone was found a few times. The V and J genes are TRAV29/DV5 and TRDJ1; 8 positions match TRDD3. CDR1 and CDR2 from the germline V gene are NSMFDY and ISSIKDK. The V segment lost 1 base and the J segment 0 bases; nucleotides outside the gene matches: 11. This CDR3 comprises 17 residues. CDR3 sequence reads: CAASLEKGIQYTDKLIF. The CDR3 DNA reads as TGTGCAGCAAGCTTGGAAAAGGGGATACAGTACACCGATAAACTCATCTTT.

The chain recombines TRDV2 with TRDJ3, with 7 bases fitting TRDD3. V lost 3 bases, J lost 0 bases, and 10 bases stayed unmatched. The CDR3 totals 19 residues. Looked up from germline, CDR1 is GEAIGNYY and CDR2 is EKD. CDR3 in DNA: TGTGCCTGTGACCCGGTCAAATGGGGGAGCTCCTGGGACACCCGACAGATGTTTTTC. This translates into CACDPVKWGSSWDTRQMFF.

The sample holds a few counts of this clone. The genes are TRDV2 and TRDJ1; D is perhaps TRDD3 (5 bases). With 0 bases removed from V and 0 bases from J, the gap between germline ends came to 10 bases. This CDR3 is 15 amino acids long. Germline CDR1 is GEAIGNYY and CDR2 is EKD. CDR3 coding DNA: TGTGCCTGTGACACCGTAGGGGGTCACACCGATAAACTCATCTTT. Translating gives CACDTVGGHTDKLIF.

About this clone: A read error is possible here, since a much larger clone lies one base away. V and J are TRDV2 and TRDJ2, with TRDD3 matching over 10 bases. This CDR3 contains 16 residues. Germline loops: CDR1 GEAIGNYY, CDR2 EKD. The CDR3 nucleotides are TGTGCCTGTGACACCGTGGGGGATACTTTGACAGCACGACTCTTCTTT. Translating gives CACDTVGDTLTARLFF.

This clone was detected a few times. The gene calls are TRDV2 and TRDJ3; TRDD3 matches at 12 bases. Germline trimming cut 3 bases from V and 0 bases from J; bases unmatched to any gene: 8. The germline CDR1 and CDR2 sequences are GEAIGNYY and EKD. This CDR3 comprises 20 residues. For the CDR3, the DNA is TGTGCCTGTGACCGTGTACTGGGGGATACTAGCTCCTGGGACACCCGACAGATGTTTTTC. Translated: CACDRVLGDTSSWDTRQMFF.

The chain combines TRDV1 with TRDJ1; 8 bases are shared with TRDD3. Assignment of the J gene here rests on matching the DNA to germline, because TCRdb gives none. Germline V CDR1 and CDR2: TSWWSYY, QGS. V dropped 5 bases and J dropped 0; count of bases not matched to a gene: 11. This CDR3 has 17 residues. This CDR3 reads CALGPYPTGGYTDKLIF. The CDR3 bases are TGTGCTCTTGGGCCATACCCTACTGGGGGCTACACCGATAAACTCATCTTT.

This clone is categorized as medium-sized. With a much larger clone just one base away, this may be a read error. Distinct nucleotide sequences in the sample also encode this CDR3. The chain employs TRDV2 and TRDJ2; 11 nucleotides align to TRDD3. V shed 3 bases and J 0 bases; nucleotides not matched to a gene: 2. Germline CDR1 GEAIGNYY, CDR2 EKD. The CDR3 contains 16 residues. The CDR3 bases are TGTGCCTGTGACCTACTGGGGGATACTTTGACAGCACAACTCTTCTTT. Protein product: CACDLLGDTLTAQLFF.

This clone was recorded a few times. The chain uses TRDV1 and TRDJ1, with 10 bases lining up with TRDD3. V dropped 5 bases and J dropped 1; count of bases not matched to a gene: 19. Germline CDR1 and CDR2: TSWWSYY and QGS. The length of the CDR3 is 20 residues. CDR3: CALGPHFLFHTGGFTDKLIF. Written as DNA, the CDR3 is TGTGCTCTTGGGCCTCATTTCCTCTTCCACACTGGGGGATTCACCGATAAACTCATCTTT.

The V and J genes are TRDV2 and TRDJ3; 13 bases are shared with TRDD3. The CDR3 runs 20 residues. With V trimmed by 3 bases and J by 1 base, 8 bases remained unmatched. Germline assignment: CDR1 GEAIGNYY and CDR2 EKD. In nucleotides, the CDR3 is TGTGCCTGTGACTCACTGGGGGATACGCGTGATTCCTGGGACACCCGACAGATGTTTTTC. This gives the protein CACDSLGDTRDSWDTRQMFF.

The rearrangement uses TRDV3 and TRDJ1, with D perhaps matching TRDD3 (5 bases). This CDR3 has 17 amino acids. Germline V gives CDR1 TVYSNPD, CDR2 GDNSRS (reference sequence). V shed 3 bases and J shed 2 bases, with 25 bases lying between them. The CDR3 sequence: CALALRSGDPETDKLIF. Written as DNA, the CDR3 is TGTGCCTTGGCGCTACGCAGTGGGGACCCTGAGACCGATAAACTCATCTTT.

This clone was detected only a few times. The sample contains more than one DNA sequence encoding this CDR3. V is TRDV2 and J is TRDJ1, with 10 bases matching TRDD3. J lost 2 bases, V lost 0 bases, and 2 bases had no gene match. The CDR3 loop spans 15 amino acids. Germline values: CDR1 GEAIGNYY, CDR2 EKD. The CDR3: CACDTLLGDTDKLIF. In DNA, the CDR3 is TGTGCCTGTGACACCCTACTGGGGGATACCGATAAACTCATCTTT.

This clone appeared a few times. A read error is possible here, since a much larger clone lies one base away. Distinct nucleotide sequences in the sample also encode this CDR3. This chain uses TRDV2 with TRDJ3; 9 nucleotides match TRDD3. The CDR3 extends over 18 amino acids. CDR1 and CDR2 (germline): GEAIGNYY, EKD. The DNA for the CDR3 is TGTGCCCGTGACACCGGGGGATACAGCTCCTGGGACACCCGACAGATGTTTTTC. The encoded protein is CARDTGGYSSWDTRQMFF.

To note about this clone: A much larger clone lies one base from this, so it may be a read error. This same CDR3 is encoded by further DNA sequences in the sample. The chain links TRDV2 to TRDJ2; 8 bases fit TRDD3. The CDR3 contains 15 residues. From germline, CDR1 is GEAIGNYY and CDR2 EKD. V was pared by 3 bases and J by 0 bases, with 2 bases of the junction left unmatched. CDR3 loop: CACDVLGALTAQLFF. The CDR3 coding sequence is TGTGCCTGTGACGTACTGGGGGCTTTGACAGCACAACTCTTCTTT.

The J gene is TRDJ3, the V gene TRDV2; 7 bases are a match to TRDD3. The CDR3 contains 19 residues. Per the germline V gene, CDR1 is GEAIGNYY and CDR2 is EKD. The V and J ends lost 0 bases and 0 bases, in that order; junction bases with no gene match: 7. CDR3 residues: CACDTVLGSSSWDTRQMFF. As DNA, the CDR3 is TGTGCCTGTGACACCGTACTGGGGTCAAGCTCCTGGGACACCCGACAGATGTTTTTC.